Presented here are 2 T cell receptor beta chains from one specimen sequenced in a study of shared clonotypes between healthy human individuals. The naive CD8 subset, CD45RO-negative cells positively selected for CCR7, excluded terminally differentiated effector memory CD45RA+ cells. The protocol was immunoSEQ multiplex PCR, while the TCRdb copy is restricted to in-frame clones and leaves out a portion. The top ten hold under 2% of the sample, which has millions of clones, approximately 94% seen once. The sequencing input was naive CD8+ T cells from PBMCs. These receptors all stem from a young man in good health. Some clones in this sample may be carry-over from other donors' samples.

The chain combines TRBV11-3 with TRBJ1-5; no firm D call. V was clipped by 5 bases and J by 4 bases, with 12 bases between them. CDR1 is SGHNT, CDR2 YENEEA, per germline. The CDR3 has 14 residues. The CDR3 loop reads CASSATRENQPQHF. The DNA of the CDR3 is TGTGCCAGCAGCGCGACACGGGAGAATCAGCCCCAGCATTTT.

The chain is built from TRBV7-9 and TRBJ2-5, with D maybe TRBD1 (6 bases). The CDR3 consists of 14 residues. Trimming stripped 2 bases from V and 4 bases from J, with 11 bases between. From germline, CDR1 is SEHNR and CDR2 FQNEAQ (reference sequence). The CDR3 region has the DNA TGTGCCAGCAGCTTACCCAGGGGCGCAGAGACCCAGTACTTC. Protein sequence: CASSLPRGAETQYF.